This TCR beta chain was retrieved from a study of T cell changes during pregnancy in multiple sclerosis. Data came from immunoSEQ multiplex PCR; TCRdb stores just in-frame clones and leaves some out. The table has 60,000 to 80,000 clones, 88% seen once. There are a few counts of this clone. The J segment lost 3 bases and the V segment lost 8 bases, leaving 6 bases of the junction unmatched. CDR1 and CDR2 (germline): GTSNPN, SVGIG (reference sequence). The CDR3 totals 13 residues. The sequences come from peripheral blood, collected before pregnancy. The rearrangement links TRBV30 to TRBJ2-3, with TRBD2 matching 9 bases. The receptor was derived from a female donor with multiple sclerosis, enrolled in a pregnancy study. The CDR3: CASSGSGTDTQYF. The CDR3 nucleotides are TGTGCCAGTAGCGGGAGTGGGACAGATACGCAGTATTTT.